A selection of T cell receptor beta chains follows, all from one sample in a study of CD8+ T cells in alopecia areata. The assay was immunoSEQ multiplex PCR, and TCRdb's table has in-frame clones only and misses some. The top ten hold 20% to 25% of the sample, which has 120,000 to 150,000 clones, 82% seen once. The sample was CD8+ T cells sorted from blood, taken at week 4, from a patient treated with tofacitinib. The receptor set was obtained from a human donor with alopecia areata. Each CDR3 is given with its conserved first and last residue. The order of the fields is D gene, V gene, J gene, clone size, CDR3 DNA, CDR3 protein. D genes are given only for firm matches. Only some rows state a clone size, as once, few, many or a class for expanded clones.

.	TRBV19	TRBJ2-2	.	TGTGCCAGTAGTACAGACAGGTATCTCGTCGGGGAGCTGTTTTTT	CASSTDRYLVGELFF
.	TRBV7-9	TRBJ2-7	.	TGTGCCAGCAGCCCACCCTTGTGGGGGGACCTCTCCTACGAGCAGTACTTC	CASSPPLWGDLSYEQYF
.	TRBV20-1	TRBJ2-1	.	TGCAGTGCGATCGCCTACAATGAGCAGTTCTTC	CSAIAYNEQFF
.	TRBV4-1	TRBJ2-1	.	TGCGCCAGCAGCCAAGCGGGGGCTAGCTCCTACAATGAGCAGTTCTTC	CASSQAGASSYNEQFF
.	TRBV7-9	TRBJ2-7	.	TGTGCCAGCAGCTTCTACAGGGGGGGCCACGAGCAGTACTTC	CASSFYRGGHEQYF
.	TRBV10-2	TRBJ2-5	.	TGCGCCAGCAGGGAAGACACGGGGGAGACCCAGTACTTC	CASREDTGETQYF
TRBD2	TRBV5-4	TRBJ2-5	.	TGTGCCAGCAGCTTGAACCTAGCGGGGCTAAAAGAGACCCAGTACTTC	CASSLNLAGLKETQYF
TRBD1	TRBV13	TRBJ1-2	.	TGTGCCAGCAGCCCGGGCCCGACAGGGAACTATGGCTACACCTTC	CASSPGPTGNYGYTF
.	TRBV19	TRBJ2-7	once	TGTGCCAGTAGTATCTCGGGCAGATCCTACGAGCAGTACTTC	CASSISGRSYEQYF
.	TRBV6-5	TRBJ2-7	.	TGTGCCAGCAGTTACGAACTAGCCGGCGAGCAGTACTTC	CASSYELAGEQYF
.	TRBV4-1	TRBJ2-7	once	TGCGCCAGCAGCCAAGATGGGCGAGGTGGAAACGACGAGCAGTACTTC	CASSQDGRGGNDEQYF
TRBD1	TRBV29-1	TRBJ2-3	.	TGCAGCGTCGAGGGGGCAGGGGGAGGCACAGATACGCAGTATTTT	CSVEGAGGGTDTQYF
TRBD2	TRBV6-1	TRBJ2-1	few	TGTGCCAGCAGTGAAGTATATGGACTAGCGGATGCTGAGCAGTTCTTC	CASSEVYGLADAEQFF
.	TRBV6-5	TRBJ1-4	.	TGTGCCAGCAGACCAATAGCAACTAATGAAAAACTGTTTTTT	CASRPIATNEKLFF
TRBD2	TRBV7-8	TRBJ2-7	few	TGTGCCAGCAGCTACCCTAGCGGGGGAACCTCCTACGAGCAGTACTTC	CASSYPSGGTSYEQYF
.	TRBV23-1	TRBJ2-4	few	TGCGCCAGCAGTTGCCCGATCTCAACAGCCAAAAACATTCAGTACTTC	CASSCPISTAKNIQYF
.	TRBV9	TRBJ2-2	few	TGTGCCAGCAGCGTAGCTGGGGGCTACACCGGGGAGCTGTTTTTT	CASSVAGGYTGELFF
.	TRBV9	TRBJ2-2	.	TGTGCCAGCAGCGTAGTGGGCACCGGGGAGCTGTTTTTT	CASSVVGTGELFF
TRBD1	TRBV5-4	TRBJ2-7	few	TGTGCCGGACAGAGGACAGGCGACTCCTACGAGCAGTACTTC	CAGQRTGDSYEQYF
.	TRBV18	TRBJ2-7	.	TGTGCCAGCTCCCTCCTCGGCGAGGGAGCCTCCTACGAGCAGTACTTC	CASSLLGEGASYEQYF
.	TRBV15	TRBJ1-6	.	TGTGCCACCAGCAGAGGAGTAGGTCGGGGTAATTCACCCCTCCACTTT	CATSRGVGRGNSPLHF
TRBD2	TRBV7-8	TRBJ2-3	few	TGTGCCAGCAGCTTATCCGCCGGACTAGCGGGGGGCACAGATACGCAGTATTTT	CASSLSAGLAGGTDTQYF
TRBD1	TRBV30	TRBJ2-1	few	TGTGCCTCCACAGGGGAAATGAGAGACAATGAGCAGTTCTTC	CASTGEMRDNEQFF
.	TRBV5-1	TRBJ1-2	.	TGCGCCAGCAGACTGACAGGCACCCCCTATGGCTACACCTTC	CASRLTGTPYGYTF
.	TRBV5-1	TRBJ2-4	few	TGCGCCAGCAGCTTGGAGACAGCCCGGGCAGGAAACATTCAGTACTTC	CASSLETARAGNIQYF
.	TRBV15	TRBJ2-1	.	TGTGCCACCAGCAGCCCCAAAAACGGTGATTTCGAGCAGTTCTTC	CATSSPKNGDFEQFF
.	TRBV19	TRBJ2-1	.	TGTGCCAGTAGTATAGTTGCGGGGAGTTACAATGAGCAGTTCTTC	CASSIVAGSYNEQFF
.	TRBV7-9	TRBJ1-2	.	TGTGCCAGCAGCGCCGGCCTGGATGGCTACACCTTC	CASSAGLDGYTF
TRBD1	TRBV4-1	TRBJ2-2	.	TGCGCCAGCAGCCAAGGCCACCGGGACAGATACACCGGGGAGCTGTTTTTT	CASSQGHRDRYTGELFF
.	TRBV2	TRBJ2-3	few	TGTGCCAGCAGTGAGTATGACAGGCCAGATACGCAGTATTTT	CASSEYDRPDTQYF
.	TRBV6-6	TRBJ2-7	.	TGTGCCAGCAGACTCGGGTACGAGCAGTACTTC	CASRLGYEQYF
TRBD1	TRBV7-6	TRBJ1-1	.	TGTGCCAGCAGCACCCACAGGGGATGGACTGAAGCTTTCTTT	CASSTHRGWTEAFF
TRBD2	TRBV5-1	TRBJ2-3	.	TGCGCCAGCAGCTTGACTAGCGGGGTCATTGTTACAGATACGCAGTATTTT	CASSLTSGVIVTDTQYF
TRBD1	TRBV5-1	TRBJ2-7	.	TGCGCCAGCAGCTCGGGACAGGGGGCGATTGAGCAGTACTTC	CASSSGQGAIEQYF
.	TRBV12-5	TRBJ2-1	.	TGTGCTAGTGGTTTGGGCACAGGGTATGAGCAGTTCTTC	CASGLGTGYEQFF